The 8 T cell receptor beta chains listed next were all sequenced from one sample in a study of T cells expressing NK-cell markers. Each CDR3 protein gets one entry in TCRdb, which reprocessed the 5' RACE reads and gives no DNA. The table lists some 450,000 distinct CDR3 sequences. Sequencing was performed on blood T cells: a sorted CD56 or NKG2C T cell subset, CD4+ or CD8+ T cells, or bulk PBMC T cells (not recorded which). These receptors all stem from a woman aged 18 to 75 in good health.

The V gene is TRBV20-1, the J gene TRBJ2-3; TCRdb proposes TRBD1, but this gene call is untestable without DNA. The CDR3 loop spans 18 amino acids. CDR1 DFQATT and CDR2 SNEGSKA come from the germline V gene (reference sequence). The CDR3 sequence is CSARRERGRRTGTDTQYF.

The chain's CDR3 is CASSHYQGDFYNEQFF. The chain couples TRBV4-3 to TRBJ2-1. This CDR3 has 16 amino acids. Per germline, CDR1 LGHNA and CDR2 YSLEER.

The V and J genes are TRBV5-1 and TRBJ1-4; the TCRdb D gene call, TRBD1, has no DNA to confirm it. Per the germline V gene, CDR1 is SGHRS and CDR2 is YFSETQ. The CDR3 totals 17 residues. The CDR3 region is CASSPSRSTGLNEKLFF.

This chain's CDR3 is CASSSPSPSVGDEQFF. V gene TRBV5-4 combines with J gene TRBJ2-1; TCRdb returns TRBD1, unconfirmable since there is no DNA. The germline CDR1 and CDR2 sequences are SGHNT and YYREEE (reference sequence). This CDR3 region has 16 residues.

V and J are TRBV20-1 and TRBJ2-5; checking the TCRdb D call of TRBD2 is not possible without DNA. CDR3 length equals 13 residues. Germline loops: CDR1 DFQATT, CDR2 SNEGSKA (reference sequence). The CDR3 sequence: CSAPREAQETQYF.

CDR3 in amino acids: CASIGIRDGDEQFF. The gene calls are TRBV7-8 and TRBJ2-1; TCRdb's D gene call, TRBD1, goes unchecked for lack of DNA. This CDR3 has 14 residues. Germline V gives CDR1 SGHVS, CDR2 FQNEAQ.

This sequence joins TRBV27 and TRBJ2-7; absent DNA, TCRdb's TRBD1 call cannot be checked. Per the germline V gene, CDR1 is MNHEY and CDR2 is SMNVEV (reference sequence). The CDR3 extends over 13 amino acids. The chain's CDR3 is CASSLGTEFEQYF.

V and J are TRBV5-1 and TRBJ1-4; TCRdb designates TRBD1, a call that cannot be tested without DNA. The CDR3 totals 17 residues. Per the germline V gene, CDR1 is SGHRS and CDR2 is YFSETQ. This CDR3 is CASSLKTATSTNEKLFF.